The 3 T cell receptor beta chains below were found in one sample sequenced in a study of T cells in Graves' hyperthyroidism and ophthalmopathy. Amplified regions were TCR beta CDR3 sequences from RNA transcripts. First-round RT-PCR with HTBI primers amplified the TCR CDR3 region. In TCRdb, the multiplex PCR reads were re-called with MiXCR into one record per CDR3 protein. In the table there are roughly 570,000 distinct CDR3 sequences, 15% to 19% of which are singletons. The sample taken for sequencing was blood. Receptors originate from a woman in her twenties or thirties with Graves' hyperthyroidism.

This clonotype has at least ten counts. This chain uses TRBV28 with TRBJ2-2; TRBD1 or TRBD2 may be the D gene (5 bases each). The germline V gene encodes CDR1 MDHEN and CDR2 SYDVKM. The ends were cut back, 6 bases at V and 3 bases at J, with 29 bases in the middle. This CDR3 has 20 residues. The CDR3 is CASSTKTGTTPIPYTGELFF. DNA of the CDR3: TGTGCCAGCAGCACAAAGACCGGGACGACACCTATACCTTACACCGGGGAGCTGTTTTTT.

This chain connects TRBV19 to TRBJ2-1; 8 positions agree with TRBD2. Germline V gives CDR1 LNHDA, CDR2 SQIVND (reference sequence). J gave up 6 bases and V 1 base, and 8 bases lay outside the gene matches. The CDR3 contains 16 residues. The CDR3 protein is CASSIGGTRVGNEQFF. The CDR3 DNA follows: TGTGCCAGTAGTATAGGAGGGACTAGGGTCGGCAATGAGCAGTTCTTC.

This clonotype was seen ten or more times. The V gene is TRBV7-9, the J gene TRBJ2-7, with 10 bases lining up with TRBD1. The CDR3 extends over 16 amino acids. V was clipped by 4 bases and J by 4 bases; unmatched bases: 10. In germline, CDR1 is SEHNR, CDR2 FQNEAQ (reference sequence). CDR3 DNA: TGTGCCAGCAGCTCCTCCGTTGGGACAGGGGAATACGAGCAGTACTTC. Its translation: CASSSSVGTGEYEQYF.